This is a list of T cell receptor beta chains from one sample in a study of beta chain features in type 1 diabetes. Here immunoSEQ multiplex PCR was the method, and the copy in TCRdb shows in-frame clones only, minus some. This table holds 300,000 or so clones, roughly 14% found once. Sequencing was performed on naive CD4+ T cells from blood. Every receptor here comes from a woman aged 18-29 years with type 1 diabetes. The CDR3 runs from the conserved cysteine through the conserved F or W. D genes are given only for firm matches. Clone size is stated in some rows and not others, as once, few, many or a class when expanded.

v_call: TRBV19; d_call: NA; j_call: TRBJ2-6; clone_size: few; cdr3_nt: TGTGCCAGTAAGGAGGGGCTTACCTCTGGGGCCAACGTCCTGACTTTC; cdr3_aa: CASKEGLTSGANVLTF
v_call: TRBV30; d_call: NA; j_call: TRBJ1-2; clone_size: many; cdr3_nt: TGTGCCTGGAGCCAGGACGGACTCTTCTATGGCTACACCTTC; cdr3_aa: CAWSQDGLFYGYTF
v_call: TRBV5-1; d_call: NA; j_call: TRBJ2-2; clone_size: few; cdr3_nt: TGCGCCAGCAGCTTGGGGGGGACTACCGGGGAGCTGTTTTTT; cdr3_aa: CASSLGGTTGELFF
v_call: TRBV7-2; d_call: TRBD2; j_call: TRBJ2-5; clone_size: NA; cdr3_nt: TGTGCCAGCAGCTTAGGCGGGACTAGCGGGGTAACCCGGGAGACCCAGTACTTC; cdr3_aa: CASSLGGTSGVTRETQYF
v_call: TRBV5-1; d_call: TRBD1; j_call: TRBJ1-4; clone_size: NA; cdr3_nt: TGCGCCAGCAGCTTGGAGGGGGCGCGGGAAAAACTGTTTTTT; cdr3_aa: CASSLEGAREKLFF
v_call: TRBV29-1; d_call: TRBD1; j_call: TRBJ1-5; clone_size: NA; cdr3_nt: TGCAGCGAAACTAGGGACAGAGAAAATAGCAATCAGCCCCAGCATTTT; cdr3_aa: CSETRDRENSNQPQHF
v_call: TRBV4-1; d_call: TRBD2; j_call: TRBJ2-3; clone_size: few; cdr3_nt: TGCGCCAGCAGCCTCGGGGGGGTCGAAGATACGCAGTATTTT; cdr3_aa: CASSLGGVEDTQYF
v_call: TRBV9; d_call: NA; j_call: TRBJ2-5; clone_size: few; cdr3_nt: TGTGCCAGCAGCCTCCGGGAGCACCAAGAGACCCAGTACTTC; cdr3_aa: CASSLREHQETQYF
v_call: TRBV6-5; d_call: NA; j_call: TRBJ2-5; clone_size: NA; cdr3_nt: TGTGCCAGCAGCGGACAGCGGGGAGAGACCCAGTACTTC; cdr3_aa: CASSGQRGETQYF
v_call: TRBV30; d_call: TRBD2; j_call: TRBJ2-1; clone_size: few; cdr3_nt: TGTGCCTGGAGTGTTTATAGCGGGAGGGCAGGTGAGCAGTTCTTC; cdr3_aa: CAWSVYSGRAGEQFF
v_call: TRBV11-3; d_call: TRBD1; j_call: TRBJ1-2; clone_size: NA; cdr3_nt: TGTGCCAGCAGACAAACAGGGGCACCTAACTATGGCTACACCTTC; cdr3_aa: CASRQTGAPNYGYTF
v_call: TRBV5-1; d_call: NA; j_call: TRBJ2-5; clone_size: NA; cdr3_nt: TGCGCCAGCAGCTTGGGCCAGGGTGGGGAGACCCAGTACTTC; cdr3_aa: CASSLGQGGETQYF
v_call: TRBV18; d_call: NA; j_call: TRBJ2-6; clone_size: NA; cdr3_nt: TGTGCCAGCTCACCAGGAGTCGGGGCCAACGTCCTGACTTTC; cdr3_aa: CASSPGVGANVLTF
v_call: TRBV19; d_call: NA; j_call: TRBJ2-1; clone_size: once; cdr3_nt: TGTGCCAGTAGTGGTCAGAGCGGCCTTCCCGCTGATGAGCAGTTCTTC; cdr3_aa: CASSGQSGLPADEQFF
v_call: TRBV7-9; d_call: NA; j_call: TRBJ2-5; clone_size: few; cdr3_nt: TGTGCCAGCAACTCCCCTACGGGGAGCGAGACCCAGTACTTC; cdr3_aa: CASNSPTGSETQYF
v_call: TRBV7-2; d_call: TRBD2; j_call: TRBJ2-3; clone_size: NA; cdr3_nt: TGTGCCAGCAGGCCCCGGGGACTAGCGGGGGGGGATACGCAGTATTTT; cdr3_aa: CASRPRGLAGGDTQYF
v_call: TRBV6-6; d_call: NA; j_call: TRBJ1-5; clone_size: few; cdr3_nt: TGTGCCAGCAGTGTGTCAATTCAGCCCCAGCATTTT; cdr3_aa: CASSVSIQPQHF
v_call: TRBV9; d_call: NA; j_call: TRBJ1-1; clone_size: NA; cdr3_nt: TGTGCCAGCAGCGTAGCGCCAGAATACACTGAAGCTTTCTTT; cdr3_aa: CASSVAPEYTEAFF
v_call: TRBV7-2; d_call: NA; j_call: TRBJ1-2; clone_size: NA; cdr3_nt: TGTGCCAGCAGCTTAGGGGCAGGGGTCAACTATGGCTACACCTTC; cdr3_aa: CASSLGAGVNYGYTF
v_call: TRBV5-1; d_call: NA; j_call: TRBJ2-2; clone_size: NA; cdr3_nt: TGCGCCAGCAGCCCGGAGGGTTCCGGGGAGCTGTTTTTT; cdr3_aa: CASSPEGSGELFF
v_call: TRBV12-5; d_call: NA; j_call: TRBJ1-5; clone_size: few; cdr3_nt: TGTGCTAGTGGTTTGCTCCGGGACAAAACCCCGGGGAGGGACCGATTGCCCCAGCATTTT; cdr3_aa: CASGLLRDKTPGRDRLPQHF
v_call: TRBV15; d_call: NA; j_call: TRBJ2-2; clone_size: NA; cdr3_nt: TGTGCCACCAGCAGAGACAGGGCCGGGGAGCTGTTTTTT; cdr3_aa: CATSRDRAGELFF
v_call: TRBV5-1; d_call: NA; j_call: TRBJ1-2; clone_size: few; cdr3_nt: TGCGCCAGCAGCTTGACAGGGAAAAACTATGGCTACACCTTC; cdr3_aa: CASSLTGKNYGYTF
v_call: TRBV9; d_call: NA; j_call: TRBJ1-2; clone_size: few; cdr3_nt: TGTGCCAGCAGCGTAGGGTCCGGGAACTATGGCTACACCTTC; cdr3_aa: CASSVGSGNYGYTF
v_call: TRBV5-1; d_call: TRBD2; j_call: TRBJ2-1; clone_size: few; cdr3_nt: TGCGCCAGCAGCTTGGCCGCAGGACGAGGGAGGGCCCCCTACAATGAGCAGTTCTTC; cdr3_aa: CASSLAAGRGRAPYNEQFF
v_call: TRBV28; d_call: TRBD1; j_call: TRBJ2-5; clone_size: few; cdr3_nt: TGTGCCAGCGGACAGGGGAAACAAGAGACCCAGTACTTC; cdr3_aa: CASGQGKQETQYF
v_call: TRBV28; d_call: TRBD1; j_call: TRBJ2-7; clone_size: NA; cdr3_nt: TGTGCCAGCTGCTCGGGACAGACCTACGAGCAGTACTTC; cdr3_aa: CASCSGQTYEQYF
v_call: TRBV9; d_call: TRBD2; j_call: TRBJ2-3; clone_size: few; cdr3_nt: TGTGCCAGCAGCGTGACTAGCGGGAGGGCAGATACGCAGTATTTT; cdr3_aa: CASSVTSGRADTQYF
v_call: TRBV6-6; d_call: NA; j_call: TRBJ2-5; clone_size: NA; cdr3_nt: TGTGCCAGCAACGCGGGCCAAGAGACCCAGTACTTC; cdr3_aa: CASNAGQETQYF
v_call: TRBV6-5; d_call: TRBD1; j_call: TRBJ2-2; clone_size: NA; cdr3_nt: TGTGCCAGCAGTCGACAGGGTTTCAGCACCGGGGAGCTGTTTTTT; cdr3_aa: CASSRQGFSTGELFF
v_call: TRBV29-1; d_call: TRBD1; j_call: TRBJ2-1; clone_size: many; cdr3_nt: TGCAGCTCCTGGACAGGGTTGGGACACAATGAGCAGTTCTTC; cdr3_aa: CSSWTGLGHNEQFF
v_call: TRBV29-1; d_call: NA; j_call: TRBJ2-3; clone_size: NA; cdr3_nt: TGCAGCGTTGAACGGAGGCTCACAGATACGCAGTATTTT; cdr3_aa: CSVERRLTDTQYF
v_call: TRBV19; d_call: TRBD1; j_call: TRBJ1-2; clone_size: few; cdr3_nt: TGTGCCAGTAGTACGACAGGGACTAACTATGGCTACACCTTC; cdr3_aa: CASSTTGTNYGYTF
v_call: TRBV5-1; d_call: TRBD1; j_call: TRBJ2-5; clone_size: few; cdr3_nt: TGCGCCAGCAGCCTCGGACAGGGGGCGTCGGGGGAGACCCAGTACTTC; cdr3_aa: CASSLGQGASGETQYF
v_call: TRBV25-1; d_call: NA; j_call: TRBJ2-1; clone_size: few; cdr3_nt: TGTGCCAGCAGTGACTACGGCAGGGGCCTATACAATGAGCAGTTCTTC; cdr3_aa: CASSDYGRGLYNEQFF